Shown below are 4 T cell receptor beta chains from a single sample sequenced in a study of human versus mouse CDR3 diversity and MHC coevolution. Data came from immunoSEQ multiplex PCR; TCRdb stores just in-frame clones and leaves some out. The sample holds tens of thousands of clones, roughly 92% seen once. The sequencing sample was made of naive CD4+ T cells from blood. Subset in this sample: CD45RO-negative CD62L-positive naive CD4 T cells. The receptor set was obtained from a person between 25 and 69 years old in good health.

This rearrangement joins TRBV7-9 to TRBJ2-6; D not resolved. CDR1 and CDR2 (germline): SEHNR, FQNEAQ (reference sequence). The length of the CDR3 is 17 residues. V lost 2 bases and J 0 bases, leaving 11 bases between the germline ends. For the CDR3, the DNA is TGTGCCAGCAGCTTAATCCCAGGCGACTCTGGGGCCAACGTCCTGACTTTC. Residues: CASSLIPGDSGANVLTF.

This clone showed up just once. This chain joins TRBV6-1 and TRBJ1-2; D is perhaps TRBD1 (6 bases). The germline V and J ends were trimmed by 2 bases and 8 bases, with 12 bases remaining between them. Germline CDR1 and CDR2: MNHNS and SASEGT. The CDR3 runs 13 residues. In nucleotides, the CDR3 is TGTGCCAGCAGTGAAACAGGGAGCGTAGGCTACACCTTC. This translates into CASSETGSVGYTF.

This chain connects TRBV19 to TRBJ2-7; 10 nucleotides line up with TRBD2. The CDR3 extends over 15 amino acids. After removal of 6 bases from V and 2 bases from J, the junction contained 7 bases not matched to a gene. Germline V gene lookup returns CDR1 LNHDA and CDR2 SQIVND (reference sequence). The CDR3 region is CASRLSSGSTYEQYF. The CDR3 nucleotides read TGTGCCAGTAGATTATCTAGCGGGAGTACCTACGAGCAGTACTTC.

This chain connects TRBV7-9 to TRBJ2-3, with D perhaps TRBD1 (6 bases). V was clipped by 4 bases and J by 1 base, with 12 bases between them. This CDR3 has 15 residues. Germline CDR1 is SEHNR and CDR2 is FQNEAQ (reference sequence). The CDR3 here is CASSSTGMGTDTQYF. The CDR3, as DNA: TGTGCCAGCAGCTCGACAGGAATGGGCACAGATACGCAGTATTTT.